The 9 T cell receptor beta chains below were found in one sample sequenced in a study of blood T cell repertoires in COVID-19. Produced via immunoSEQ multiplex PCR; TCRdb's table is partial and in-frame only. Among about 100,000 clones listed, 85% to 90% were seen once. The sample was peripheral blood. The receptor source for this set is a man aged 45-60 years with acute or convalescent COVID-19.

The chain carries TRBV28 and TRBJ1-3, with D unresolved. The V end was cut by 7 bases, the J end by 0 bases, with 10 bases between. Germline V gene data show CDR1 as MDHEN and CDR2 as SYDVKM. The CDR3 runs 14 residues. CDR3: CASTPGSSGNTIYF. The CDR3 DNA is TGTGCCAGCACCCCTGGGAGCTCTGGAAACACCATATATTTT. Based on the CDR3 plus reference TRBV28 and TRBJ1-3, the full variable domain is DVKVTQSSRYLVKRTGEKVFLECVQDMDHENMFWYRQDPGLGLRLIYFSYDVKMKEKGDIPEGYSVSREKKERFSLILESASTNQTSMYLCASTPGSSGNTIYFGEGSWLTVV.

The genes are TRBV6-5 and TRBJ2-1, with 9 bases matching TRBD2. CDR3 length equals 15 residues. From germline, CDR1 is MNHEY and CDR2 SVGAGI. V lost 6 bases, J lost 2 bases, and 5 bases stayed unmatched. The chain's CDR3 is CASRRGGPPYNEQFF. As DNA, the CDR3 is TGTGCCAGCAGGCGGGGGGGACCACCCTACAATGAGCAGTTCTTC.

The V call is TRBV24-1, the J call TRBJ2-5, with D possibly being TRBD1 (9 bases). Deletions cut 5 bases from V and 10 bases from J, with 25 bases between. This CDR3 has 16 amino acids. Per the germline V gene, CDR1 is KGHDR and CDR2 is SFDVKD. CDR3 coding DNA: TGTGCCACCAGTGGGGGACAGGGTACTAGCGGTAGTGACCAGTACTTC. Protein product: CATSGGQGTSGSDQYF.

The genes are TRBV2 and TRBJ2-2; 7 nucleotides align to TRBD1. Trimming removed 7 bases from V and 6 bases from J; junction bases left unmatched: 8. The CDR3 sequence is 14 residues long. Germline V gene data show CDR1 as SNHLY and CDR2 as FYNNEI. DNA of the CDR3: TGTGCCAGCACTGCAGGGGGTCGATCCGGGGAGCTGTTTTTT. Amino acids: CASTAGGRSGELFF.

This clone was picked up a small number of times. The chain couples TRBV5-6 to TRBJ2-5; 9 positions agree with TRBD2. This CDR3 contains 16 residues. Germline V gene lookup returns CDR1 SGHDT and CDR2 YYEEEE. With 0 bases clipped from V and 5 bases from J, the junction kept 8 bases outside the gene matches. CDR3 residues: CASSLVIAGDSETQYF. The CDR3 region has the DNA TGTGCCAGCAGCTTGGTGATAGCGGGAGATAGTGAGACCCAGTACTTC.

The chain is built from TRBV24-1 and TRBJ1-5, with 8 positions matching TRBD1. The germline gives CDR1 KGHDR, CDR2 SFDVKD. CDR3 size: 15 residues. V gave up 3 bases and J gave up 6 bases; unmatched junction bases: 6. CDR3 DNA sequence: TGTGCCACCAGTGATCCTTCAGGGGGCGGTCAGCCCCAGCATTTT. This codes for CATSDPSGGGQPQHF.

This chain uses TRBV24-1 with TRBJ2-1; 8 positions match TRBD2. This CDR3 contains 15 residues. Germline V gene sequence: CDR1 KGHDR, CDR2 SFDVKD. J gave up 4 bases and V 5 bases, and 6 bases lay outside the gene matches. CDR3 sequence (DNA): TGTGCCACCAGTGGGGTAAAGCGGGGGTACAATGAGCAGTTCTTC. It codes for CATSGVKRGYNEQFF.

The chain recombines TRBV11-2 with TRBJ2-7; 12 nucleotides align to TRBD1. CDR1 is SGHAT, CDR2 FQNNGV, per germline. The CDR3 has 15 amino acids. The J segment lost 7 bases and the V segment lost 5 bases, leaving 9 bases of the junction unmatched. The CDR3 here is CASSLSRDRGREQYF. The CDR3 DNA follows: TGTGCCAGCAGCCTCTCCCGGGACAGGGGGCGGGAGCAGTACTTC.

This clone came up a few times. This chain connects TRBV6-6 to TRBJ2-7; 9 bases line up with TRBD2. Germline lookup yields CDR1 MNHNY and CDR2 SVGAGI (reference sequence). J lost 7 bases, V lost 6 bases, and 10 bases had no gene match. This CDR3 is 14 amino acids long. For the CDR3, the DNA is TGTGCCAGCAGACCGGGACTAGCTTCGGGAGAGCAGTACTTC. Translation gives CASRPGLASGEQYF.